This T cell receptor (beta chain) was sequenced for a study of vaccination effects on CD4 cells after COVID-19. Study-wide results and limits: Whether induced by infection or by vaccine, clones showed marked clonal contraction late after vaccination.

Sequencing used immunoSEQ multiplex PCR; TCRdb keeps in-frame clones, though not all of them. The sample has some 61,000 clones; 76% are singletons. Using viral peptide pools, the ViraFEST assay grew out antigen-specific CD4+ T cells prior to sequencing. CD4+ T cell isolation took place after approximately ten days of culture. Vaccination of participants consisted of two doses of either the BNT162b2 or mRNA-1273 vaccine. PBMC cultures contained over 1.5 million cells per well, approximately 10 IU/ml IL-2 and around 9.4 ug/ml peptides. Regarding this clone: Antigen: not known.

The specimen comprised CD4+ T cells from PBMCs cultured with HCoV-OC43 spike peptides, sampled after COVID-19 vaccination. The sample's subset: HCoV-OC43 spike overlapping peptide pool stimulation. The receptor's source is a human donor who received a COVID-19 vaccine.

The CDR3 sequence is CASSLGGQETQYF. CDR3 in DNA: TGTGCCAGCAGCCTAGGGGGGCAAGAGACCCAGTACTTC. This sequence joins TRBV5-4 and TRBJ2-5; D possibly matches TRBD1 or TRBD2 (6 bases each). The CDR3 has 13 residues. Germline V gene sequence: CDR1 SGHNT, CDR2 YYREEE (reference sequence). Trimming left V 4 bases short and J 2 bases short, with 9 bases between.